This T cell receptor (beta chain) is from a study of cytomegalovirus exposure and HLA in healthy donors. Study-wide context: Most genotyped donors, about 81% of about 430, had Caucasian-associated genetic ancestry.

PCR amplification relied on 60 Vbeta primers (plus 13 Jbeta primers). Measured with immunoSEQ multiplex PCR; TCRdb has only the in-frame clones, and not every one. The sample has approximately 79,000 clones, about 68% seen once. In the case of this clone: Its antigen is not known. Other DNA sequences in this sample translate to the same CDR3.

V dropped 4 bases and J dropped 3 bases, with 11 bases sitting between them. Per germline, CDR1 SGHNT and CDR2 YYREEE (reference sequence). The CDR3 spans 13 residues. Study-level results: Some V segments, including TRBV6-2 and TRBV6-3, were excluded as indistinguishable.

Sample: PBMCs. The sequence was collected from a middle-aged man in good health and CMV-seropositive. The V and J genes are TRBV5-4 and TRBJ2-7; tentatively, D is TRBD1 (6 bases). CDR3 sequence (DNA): TGTGCCAGCAGCCTACAGGGTAGCTACGAGCAGTACTTC. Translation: CASSLQGSYEQYF. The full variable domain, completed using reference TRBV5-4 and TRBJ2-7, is ETGVTQSPTHLIKTRGQQVTLRCSSQSGHNTVSWYQQALGQGPQFIFQYYREEENGRGNFPPRFSGLQFPNYSSELNVNALELDDSALYLCASSLQGSYEQYFGPGTRLTVT.